The next 10 T cell receptor beta chains were all read from a single sample in a study of shared clonotypes between healthy human individuals (dated by TCRdb to the early 2020s). Library generation was performed with the immunoSEQ multiplex PCR assay. TCRdb took over this immuneACCESS table, retaining in-frame rearrangements with V and J assigned. Such tables are incomplete; in checked studies, under half of the missing clones stem from an unresolved V gene, and the remainder is unexplained. For this sample there are under 550,000 clones; about 96% appear just once. In total, the top ten clones hold approximately 0.062% of the sample. Sample: naive CD4+ T cells sorted from blood. The cell subset or site label corresponds to: CD45RA+ positively selected. The receptor source for this set is a young woman in good health.

V usage is TRBV5-1 and J usage is TRBJ2-7, with a possible D match to TRBD1 (5 bases). Germline-derived CDR1 and CDR2 are SGHRS and YFSETQ. V gave up 0 bases and J gave up 4 bases, with 14 bases separating them. This CDR3 comprises 15 residues. This CDR3 reads CASSLAPGPEYEQYF. The CDR3 DNA follows: TGCGCCAGCAGCTTGGCCCCAGGGCCAGAATACGAGCAGTACTTC.

This chain links TRBV2 with TRBJ1-5, with 7 bases identical to TRBD1. Per germline, CDR1 SNHLY and CDR2 FYNNEI. The CDR3 is 17 amino acids. Trimming took 5 bases from V and 4 from J; bases not matched to a gene: 14. CDR3 loop: CASSTPQGGGLNQPQHF. DNA of the CDR3: TGTGCCAGCAGTACACCTCAGGGGGGAGGTCTGAATCAGCCCCAGCATTTT.

The rearrangement uses TRBV19 and TRBJ2-1, with 7 bases lining up with TRBD2. CDR3 length: 14 residues. Germline V lookup: CDR1 LNHDA, CDR2 SQIVND (reference sequence). Trimming cost V 4 bases and J 5 bases; bases outside gene matches: 5. CDR3 sequence: CASSSRDYNNEQFF. The CDR3 bases are TGTGCCAGTAGTAGCCGGGACTACAACAATGAGCAGTTCTTC. Full variable domain (missing parts from reference TRBV19 and TRBJ2-1): DGGITQSPKYLFRKEGQNVTLSCEQNLNHDAMYWYRQDPGQGLRLIYYSQIVNDFQKGDIAEGYSVSREKKESFPLTVTSAQKNPTAFYLCASSSRDYNNEQFFGPGTRLTVL.

The rearrangement joins TRBV4-1 to TRBJ1-5, with no clear D. V was pared by 4 bases and J by 3 bases, with 10 bases between. Germline loops: CDR1 MGHRA, CDR2 YSYEKL. CDR3 length: 14 residues. The CDR3 bases are TGCGCCAGCAGCCGGACCTTGGCCAATCAGCCCCAGCATTTT. Amino acid sequence: CASSRTLANQPQHF.

The chain has TRBV7-9 and TRBJ2-3; 8 nucleotides match TRBD2. In germline, CDR1 is SEHNR, CDR2 FQNEAQ (reference sequence). Unmatched junction bases numbered 3, after V lost 2 bases and J lost 2 bases. The CDR3 totals 15 residues. The CDR3, as DNA: TGTGCCAGCAGCTTACAACTAGCGGCCACAGATACGCAGTATTTT. The encoded protein is CASSLQLAATDTQYF.

The V gene is TRBV7-9, the J gene TRBJ2-7, with 10 bases matching TRBD2. V shed 5 bases and J 2 bases; nucleotides not matched to a gene: 9. CDR3 size: 16 residues. Germline V CDR1 and CDR2: SEHNR, FQNEAQ (reference sequence). The CDR3 nucleotides read TGTGCCAGCAGCCCCACACTAGCGGGGAACGCCTACGAGCAGTACTTC. It translates to CASSPTLAGNAYEQYF.

The gene calls are TRBV18 and TRBJ2-1; a possible D gene is TRBD1 (5 bases). With 0 bases removed from V and 2 bases from J, the gap between germline ends came to 14 bases. Germline V CDR1 and CDR2: KGHSH, LQKENI. The CDR3 has 17 residues. CDR3 nucleotides: TGTGCCAGCTCACCACCGAGGAGACAGCCGACCTACAATGAGCAGTTCTTC. It codes for CASSPPRRQPTYNEQFF.

The CDR3 loop reads CAWSPGLSLDEKLFF. Written as DNA, the CDR3 is TGTGCCTGGAGTCCCGGGCTGAGTTTAGATGAAAAACTGTTTTTT. J is TRBJ1-4 and V is TRBV30; no reliable D call. The CDR3 sequence is 15 residues long. Germline V gives CDR1 GTSNPN, CDR2 SVGIG (reference sequence). Trimming stripped 2 bases from V and 6 bases from J, with 16 bases between.

CDR3 DNA sequence: TGTGCCAGCAGCATTCCGGGGTTCCCAGCTTTCTTT. Translating gives CASSIPGFPAFF. The chain employs TRBV7-6 and TRBJ1-1; D is unclear. In germline, CDR1 is SGHVS, CDR2 FNYEAQ. CDR3 size: 12 residues. The V and J ends lost 5 bases and 10 bases respectively, with 14 bases between them. Full variable domain (remainder filled in from reference TRBV7-6 and TRBJ1-1): GAGVSQSPRYKVTKRGQDVALRCDPISGHVSLYWYRQALGQGPEFLTYFNYEAQQDKSGLPNDRFSAERPEGSISTLTIQRTEQRDSAMYRCASSIPGFPAFFGQGTRLTVV.

The table lists this clone with a count of one. V and J are TRBV6-1 and TRBJ2-7; perhaps D is TRBD1 or TRBD2 (5 bases each). V shed 6 bases and J shed 2 bases, with 17 bases lying between them. This CDR3 spans 15 amino acids. The V gene's germline CDR1 is MNHNS and CDR2 SASEGT. The DNA for the CDR3 is TGTGCCAGCAGAACCGCAACGGGACCGGCCTACGAGCAGTACTTC. This sequence encodes CASRTATGPAYEQYF.